The 2 T cell receptor beta chains reported below all come from one sample, sequenced in a study of T cell repertoires in cytomegalovirus infection. TCRdb recomputed calls from the reads with MiXCR, one row per CDR3 protein. Counted here are 250,000 to 300,000 distinct CDR3 sequences, roughly 9% occurring once; the ten biggest clones make up approximately 16%. The sequenced material came from PBMCs. The receptors shown here come from a human donor in good health (CMV status not recorded). Some clones in this sample may be carry-over from other donors' samples.

The V gene is TRBV20-1, the J gene TRBJ1-3; D is undetermined. The CDR3 is 11 residues long. Trimming pared 3 bases from V and 12 bases from J, leaving 12 bases between. Germline assignment: CDR1 DFQATT and CDR2 SNEGSKA (reference sequence). The CDR3 here is CSASPETGIYF. CDR3 in DNA: TGCAGTGCTAGCCCCGAAACTGGCATATATTTT.

This clonotype was detected many times. The chain is built from TRBV6-6 and TRBJ1-3; D is undetermined. Germline V CDR1 and CDR2: MNHNY, SVGAGI (reference sequence). CDR3 size: 12 residues. The ends were cut back, 8 bases at V and 2 bases at J, with 7 bases in the middle. For the CDR3, the DNA is TGTGCCAGCCGGGAGCCTGGAAACACCATATATTTT. This sequence encodes CASREPGNTIYF.